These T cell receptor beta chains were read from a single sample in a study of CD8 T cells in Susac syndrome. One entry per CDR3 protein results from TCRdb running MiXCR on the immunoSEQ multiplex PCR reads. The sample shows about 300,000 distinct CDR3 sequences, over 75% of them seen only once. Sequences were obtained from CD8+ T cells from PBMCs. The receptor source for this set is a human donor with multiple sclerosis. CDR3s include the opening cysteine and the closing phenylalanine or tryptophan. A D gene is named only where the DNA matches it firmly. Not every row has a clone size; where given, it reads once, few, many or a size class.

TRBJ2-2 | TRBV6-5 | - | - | TGTGCCAGCAGTTACTTAACAGATTTCACCGGGGAGCTGTTTTTT | CASSYLTDFTGELFF
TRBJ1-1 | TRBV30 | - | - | TGTGCCTGGGGAGGGGGAGGGGGATCTGAAGCTTTCTTT | CAWGGGGGSEAFF
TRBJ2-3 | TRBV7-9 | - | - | TGTGCCAGCAGCTTACACAGCACAGATACGCAGTATTTT | CASSLHSTDTQYF
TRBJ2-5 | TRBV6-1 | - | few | TGTGCCAGCAGCCCGAGATACCGCCAAGAGACCCAGTACTTC | CASSPRYRQETQYF
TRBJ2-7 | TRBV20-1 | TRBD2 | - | TGCAGTGCTAGAGATGGAGCGGGGGGGCACGAGCAGTACTTC | CSARDGAGGHEQYF
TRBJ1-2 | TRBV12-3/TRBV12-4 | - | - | TGTGCCAGCAGTTCCGTATCAGGATCAAGCGGCTACACCTTC | CASSSVSGSSGYTF
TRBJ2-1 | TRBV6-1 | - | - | TGTGCCAGCAGCCAGCGGCCCCTAGTTCCCTACAATGAGCAGTTCTTC | CASSQRPLVPYNEQFF
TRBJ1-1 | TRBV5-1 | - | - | TGCGCCAGCAGCCTCAGGGCCTTCAACACTGAAGCTTTCTTT | CASSLRAFNTEAFF
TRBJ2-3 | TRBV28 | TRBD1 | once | TGTGCCAGCACCGAGGGGGCTATCGGCACAGATACGCAGTATTTT | CASTEGAIGTDTQYF
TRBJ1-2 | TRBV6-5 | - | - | TGTGCCAGCAGCATCACGGGGTTCCGGGGCTACACCTTC | CASSITGFRGYTF
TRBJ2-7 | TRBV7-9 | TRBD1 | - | TGTGCCAGCAGCTTAGCAGGACAGGGGTTCAACGAGCAGTACTTC | CASSLAGQGFNEQYF
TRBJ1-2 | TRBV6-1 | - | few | TGTGCCAGCAACACCGCCGGGACGGAAGATGGCTACACCTTC | CASNTAGTEDGYTF
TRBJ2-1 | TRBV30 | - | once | TGTGCCTGGAGTGCTGAGGACCGGCTAATGTTCAATGAGCAGTTCTTC | CAWSAEDRLMFNEQFF
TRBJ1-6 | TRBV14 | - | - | TGTGCCAGCAGCCAAGATGGACCGGATAATTCACCCCTCCACTTT | CASSQDGPDNSPLHF
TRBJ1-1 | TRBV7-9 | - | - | TGTGCCAGCAGCTCAGGGTTTGGCACTGAAGCTTTCTTT | CASSSGFGTEAFF
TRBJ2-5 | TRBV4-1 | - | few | TGCGCCAGCAGCCAAGTTAACAGCAGGGAGACCCAGTACTTC | CASSQVNSRETQYF
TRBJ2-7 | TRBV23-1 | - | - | TGCGCCAGCAGTCAATCCAGTGGCGGAGGACCCTACGAGCAGTACTTC | CASSQSSGGGPYEQYF
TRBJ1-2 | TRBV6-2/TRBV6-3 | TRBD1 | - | TGTGCCAGCAGTTGGGGGACAGACTATGGCTACACCTTC | CASSWGTDYGYTF
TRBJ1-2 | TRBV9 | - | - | TGTGCCAGCAGCGTAGGAGGGACCCAGGTCTATGGCTACACCTTC | CASSVGGTQVYGYTF
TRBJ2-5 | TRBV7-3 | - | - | TGTGCCAGCAGCTCCTCTACCCCGTCGACAGAGCAAGAGACCCAGTACTTC | CASSSSTPSTEQETQYF
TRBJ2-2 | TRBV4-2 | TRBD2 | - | TGTGCCAGCAGCAAGACGTTGGGAGGGGACACCGGGGAGCTGTTTTTT | CASSKTLGGDTGELFF
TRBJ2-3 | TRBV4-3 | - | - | TGCGCCAGCAGCCAAGATGGGCTAGGGGGCACAGATACGCAGTATTTT | CASSQDGLGGTDTQYF
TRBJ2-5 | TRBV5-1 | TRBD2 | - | TGCGCCAGCAGCTTGCCCACGGGACTAGCGGGAGCAGAGACCCAGTACTTC | CASSLPTGLAGAETQYF
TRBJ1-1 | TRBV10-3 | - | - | TGTGCCATCAGTGAGGGGACCTGGGAGGCTTTCTTT | CAISEGTWEAFF
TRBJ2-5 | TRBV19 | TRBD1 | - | TGTGCCAGTAGTATACAGGGGGCCGGGGGAGAGACCCAGTACTTC | CASSIQGAGGETQYF
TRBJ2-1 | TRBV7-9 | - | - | TGTGCCAGCAGCTTAGATCTAGGGGGGTCATACAATGAGCAGTTCTTC | CASSLDLGGSYNEQFF
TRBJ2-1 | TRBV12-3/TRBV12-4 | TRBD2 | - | TGTGCCAGCAGTAATAGCGGGGGGTACTACAATGAGCAGTTCTTC | CASSNSGGYYNEQFF
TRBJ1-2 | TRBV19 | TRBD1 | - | TGTGCCAGTAGTATACCTTCGGGACAGGCCAACTATGGCTACACCTTC | CASSIPSGQANYGYTF
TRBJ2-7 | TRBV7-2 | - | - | TGTGCCAGCAGCTCCCCGGGGTCTGACTCCCTATACGAGCAGTACTTC | CASSSPGSDSLYEQYF
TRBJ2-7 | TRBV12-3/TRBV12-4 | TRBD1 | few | TGTGCCAGCAGTTGGGGACAGGGCTTATACTACGAGCAGTACTTC | CASSWGQGLYYEQYF
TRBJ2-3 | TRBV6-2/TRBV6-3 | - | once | TGTGCCAGCATTCGGGGGAGCACAGATACGCAGTATTTT | CASIRGSTDTQYF
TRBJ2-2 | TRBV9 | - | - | TGTGCCAGCAGCGAGAGACTAGTTCCCGGGGAGCTGTTTTTT | CASSERLVPGELFF
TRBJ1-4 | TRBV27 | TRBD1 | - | TGTGCCAGCGGCACAGGGGCCCTAACTGAAAAACTGTTTTTT | CASGTGALTEKLFF
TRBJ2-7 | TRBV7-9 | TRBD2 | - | TGTGCCAGCAGCCCTTGGGAGGGGTATTACGAGCAGTACTTC | CASSPWEGYYEQYF
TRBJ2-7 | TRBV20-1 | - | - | TGCAGTCCCGAATCGGGACAACCTTACGAGCAGTACTTC | CSPESGQPYEQYF
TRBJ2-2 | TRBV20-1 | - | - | TGCAGTGCGGAGGACAAAGCGAACACCGGGGAGCTGTTTTTT | CSAEDKANTGELFF
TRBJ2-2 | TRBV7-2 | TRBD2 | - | TGTGCCAGCAGCACTGCTCTAGCGGGGGCAGGGGAGCTGTTTTTT | CASSTALAGAGELFF
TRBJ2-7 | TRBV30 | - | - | TGTGCCTGGAGTGGGGTGGGACCCTACGAGCAGTACTTC | CAWSGVGPYEQYF
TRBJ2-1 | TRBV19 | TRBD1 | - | TGTGCCAGTAGGAGGGGGCAAGAGGGTGAGCAGTTCTTC | CASRRGQEGEQFF
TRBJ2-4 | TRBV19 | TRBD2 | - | TGTGCCAGTAGTATAGGGACTAGGGCCAAAAACATTCAGTACTTC | CASSIGTRAKNIQYF
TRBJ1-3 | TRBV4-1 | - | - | TGCGCCAGCAGCCAAGCCCGGACGCCCGGAAACACCATATATTTT | CASSQARTPGNTIYF
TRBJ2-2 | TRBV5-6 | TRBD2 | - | TGTGCCAGCAGCTTTCTCCGGGAGGCCGGGGAGCTGTTTTTT | CASSFLREAGELFF
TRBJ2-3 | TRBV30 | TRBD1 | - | TGTGCCTGGGCACAGGGGGCGAGCACAGATACGCAGTATTTT | CAWAQGASTDTQYF
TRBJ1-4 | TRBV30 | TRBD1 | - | TGTGCCTGGAACTCCGGGACAGGGAATGAAAAACTGTTTTTT | CAWNSGTGNEKLFF
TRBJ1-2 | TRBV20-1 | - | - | TGCAGTGCTAGAGTCTACCCAAGGGGCTACACCTTC | CSARVYPRGYTF
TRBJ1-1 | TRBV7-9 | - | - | TGTGCCAGCAGCCCTGAGGGGCAGGGGTGGACTGAAGCTTTCTTT | CASSPEGQGWTEAFF
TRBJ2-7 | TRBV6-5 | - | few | TGTGCCAGTCTCGGTTATTACGAGCAGTACTTC | CASLGYYEQYF
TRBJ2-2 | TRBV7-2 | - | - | TGTGCCAGCAGCCCCGATCCGACCGGGGAGCTGTTTTTT | CASSPDPTGELFF
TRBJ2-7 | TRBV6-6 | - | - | TGTGCCAGCACCTACAGCTGGTCCTACGAGCAGTACTTC | CASTYSWSYEQYF